What follows are 10 T cell receptor beta chains derived from one specimen sequenced in a study of patients and donors after allogeneic stem cell transplantation. Via MiXCR, TCRdb re-called the RT-PCR reads, giving one row per CDR3 protein. This table holds fewer than 250,000 distinct CDR3 sequences, around 14% found once. The sequencing input was blood, either unsorted or a sorted T cell fraction (not recorded which). The receptors were gathered from a human donor who was either an allogeneic HSCT recipient or a stem cell or donor lymphocyte infusion donor (not recorded which). It is not recorded whose cells these are; they may come from a transplant donor.

The J gene is TRBJ2-1, the V gene TRBV10-1, with D perhaps matching TRBD2 (6 bases). V shed 2 bases and J shed 3 bases, with 17 bases lying between them. The CDR3 sequence is 17 residues long. The germline gives CDR1 WNHNN, CDR2 SYGVQD (reference sequence). The CDR3 DNA reads as TGCGCCAGCAGTGAGAGGGCGGGGAGATTGGGCTACAATGAGCAGTTCTTC. It encodes CASSERAGRLGYNEQFF.

This chain joins TRBV19 and TRBJ2-3, with 7 bases matching TRBD1. This CDR3 contains 11 residues. Per germline, CDR1 LNHDA and CDR2 SQIVND (reference sequence). J gave up 9 bases and V 6 bases, and 3 bases lay outside the gene matches. The CDR3, as DNA: TGTGCCAGTAGGACAGGGTCGACGCAGTATTTT. As protein: CASRTGSTQYF.

As concerns this clonotype: Relative to the germline gene, one junction end is altered; a read error may explain this. The rearrangement joins TRBV9 to TRBJ1-2; TRBD1 agrees at 9 bases. The CDR3 extends over 16 amino acids. Germline CDR1 and CDR2: SGDLS and YYNGEE. DNA of the CDR3: TGTGCCAGCAGCGTGACACCGGGACAGGGTGACTACGGCTACACCTTC. It yields the protein CASSVTPGQGDYGYTF.

This clonotype occurred a few times. The chain couples TRBV20-1 to TRBJ2-3; D is perhaps TRBD2 (6 bases). With 2 bases removed from V and 4 bases from J, the gap between germline ends came to 16 bases. CDR3 length equals 15 residues. Germline assignment: CDR1 DFQATT and CDR2 SNEGSKA (reference sequence). The CDR3 nucleotides read TGCAGTGCTAGACCTCTTTCCGGGAGTGCAGATACGCAGTATTTT. Protein product: CSARPLSGSADTQYF.

The V and J genes are TRBV4-2 and TRBJ2-2, with TRBD2 identical over 14 bases. The CDR3 covers 18 residues. With V trimmed by 3 bases and J by 4 bases, 7 bases remained unmatched. Germline V gives CDR1 LGHNA, CDR2 YNFKEQ. DNA of the CDR3: TGTGCCAGCAGCCAGGGGACTAGCGGGGGCCCGGGCACCGGGGAGCTGTTTTTT. The encoded protein is CASSQGTSGGPGTGELFF.

The chain joins TRBV7-9 to TRBJ1-5, with no clear D. V lost 1 base and J lost 4, with 5 bases in between. The CDR3 runs to 13 residues. The V gene's germline CDR1 is SEHNR and CDR2 FQNEAQ (reference sequence). Here the CDR3 reads CASSLGWNQPQHF. The CDR3 nucleotides are TGTGCCAGCAGCTTAGGCTGGAATCAGCCCCAGCATTTT.

The chain carries TRBV20-1 and TRBJ1-1, with D possibly matching TRBD1 (5 bases). Germline V CDR1 and CDR2: DFQATT, SNEGSKA (reference sequence). The CDR3 is 13 amino acids. V lost 3 bases and J lost 2, with 10 bases in between. In DNA, the CDR3 is TGCAGTGCTAGGGGGGACCTCAACACTGAAGCTTTCTTT. Translating it yields CSARGDLNTEAFF.

This clonotype has at least ten counts. The J gene is TRBJ2-5, the V gene TRBV24-1; the D gene is possibly TRBD1 (6 bases). The CDR3 contains 16 residues. Trimming stripped 4 bases from V and 5 bases from J, with 19 bases between. Germline V gene sequence: CDR1 KGHDR, CDR2 SFDVKD. CDR3 amino acids: CATSDPGTPLGETQYF. The CDR3 DNA reads TGTGCCACCAGTGACCCCGGGACACCCCTTGGGGAGACCCAGTACTTC.

This clonotype was seen more than once but under ten times. This chain joins TRBV7-2 and TRBJ1-2; D gene uncertain. The V gene lost 4 bases and the J gene lost 7 bases, with 16 bases spanning the gap. The CDR3 has 14 amino acids. From germline, CDR1 is SGHTA and CDR2 FQGNSA. The CDR3 region has the DNA TGTGCCAGCAGCTCGGCCCGGGCCCGGAGTGGCTACACCTTC. It codes for CASSSARARSGYTF. Full variable domain (remainder filled in from reference TRBV7-2 and TRBJ1-2): GAGVSQSPSNKVTEKGKDVELRCDPISGHTALYWYRQSLGQGLEFLIYFQGNSAPDKSGLPSDRFSAERTGGSVSTLTIQRTQQEDSAVYLCASSSARARSGYTFGSGTRLTVV.

J is TRBJ1-1 and V is TRBV6-1, with D unclear. The V gene's germline CDR1 is MNHNS and CDR2 SASEGT. The CDR3 runs 13 residues. Trimming removed 9 bases at V and 1 base at J, with 12 bases between. In DNA form, the CDR3 reads TGTGCCAGTCGGACCTCCGAGAACACTGAAGCTTTCTTT. Its protein product is CASRTSENTEAFF.